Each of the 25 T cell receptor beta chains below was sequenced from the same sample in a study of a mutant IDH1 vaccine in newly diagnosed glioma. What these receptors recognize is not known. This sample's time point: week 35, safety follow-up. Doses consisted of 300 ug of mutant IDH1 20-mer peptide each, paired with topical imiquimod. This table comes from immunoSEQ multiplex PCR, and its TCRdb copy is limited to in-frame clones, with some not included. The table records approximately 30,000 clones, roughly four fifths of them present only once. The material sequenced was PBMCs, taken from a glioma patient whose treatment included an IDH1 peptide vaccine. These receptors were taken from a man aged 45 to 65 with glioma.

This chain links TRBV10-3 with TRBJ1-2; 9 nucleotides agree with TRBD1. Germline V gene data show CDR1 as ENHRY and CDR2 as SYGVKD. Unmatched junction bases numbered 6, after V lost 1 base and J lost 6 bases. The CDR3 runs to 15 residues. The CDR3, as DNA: TGTGCCATCAGTGAGTTTGGACAGGGGAAAAATGGCTACACCTTC. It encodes CAISEFGQGKNGYTF.

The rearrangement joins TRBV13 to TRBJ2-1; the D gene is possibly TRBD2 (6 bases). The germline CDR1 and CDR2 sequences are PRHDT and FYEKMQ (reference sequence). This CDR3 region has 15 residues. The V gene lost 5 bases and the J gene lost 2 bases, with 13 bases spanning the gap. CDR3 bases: TGTGCCAGCAGCCTGAGACTAGGGGCCTACAATGAGCAGTTCTTC. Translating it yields CASSLRLGAYNEQFF.

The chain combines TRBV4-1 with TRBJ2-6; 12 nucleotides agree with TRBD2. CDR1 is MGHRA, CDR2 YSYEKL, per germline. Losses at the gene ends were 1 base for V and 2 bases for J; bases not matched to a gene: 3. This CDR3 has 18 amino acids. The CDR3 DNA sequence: TGCGCCAGCAGCCAAGGCCTAGCGGGAGGGACTGGGGCCAACGTCCTGACTTTC. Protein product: CASSQGLAGGTGANVLTF.

The CDR3 reads CASTDLGYEQYF. In nucleotides, the CDR3 is TGTGCCAGCACCGACCTGGGCTACGAGCAGTACTTC. The V and J genes are TRBV6-5 and TRBJ2-5, with unresolved D. With the DNA end fitting TRBJ2-7 better, the J assignment may be wrong. Per germline, CDR1 MNHEY and CDR2 SVGAGI. This CDR3 spans 12 amino acids.

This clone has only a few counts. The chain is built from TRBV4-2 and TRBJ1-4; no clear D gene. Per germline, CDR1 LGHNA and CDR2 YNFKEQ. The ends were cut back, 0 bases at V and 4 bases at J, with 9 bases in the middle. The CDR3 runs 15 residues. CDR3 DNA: TGTGCCAGCAGCCAAGATCGGTCCAGTAATGAAAAACTGTTTTTT. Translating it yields CASSQDRSSNEKLFF.

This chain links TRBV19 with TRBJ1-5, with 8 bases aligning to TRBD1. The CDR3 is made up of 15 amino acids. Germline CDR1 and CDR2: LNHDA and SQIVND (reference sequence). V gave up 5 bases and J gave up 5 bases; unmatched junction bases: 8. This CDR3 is CASSGRQGLDQPQHF. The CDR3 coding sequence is TGTGCCAGTAGTGGCCGACAGGGGCTTGATCAGCCCCAGCATTTT.

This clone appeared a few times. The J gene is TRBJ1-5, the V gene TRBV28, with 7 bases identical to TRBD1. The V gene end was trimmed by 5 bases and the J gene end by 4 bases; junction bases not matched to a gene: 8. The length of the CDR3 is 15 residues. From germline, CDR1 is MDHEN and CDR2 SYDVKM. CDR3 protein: CASSNLQGRNQPQHF. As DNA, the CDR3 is TGTGCCAGCAGTAACTTACAGGGGAGAAATCAGCCCCAGCATTTT.

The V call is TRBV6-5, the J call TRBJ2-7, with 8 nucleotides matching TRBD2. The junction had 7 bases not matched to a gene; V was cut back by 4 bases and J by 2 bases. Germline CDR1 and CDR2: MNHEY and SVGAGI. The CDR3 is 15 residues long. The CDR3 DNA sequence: TGTGCCAGCAGTTCCGGACTAGCTGTACCCTACGAGCAGTACTTC. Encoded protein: CASSSGLAVPYEQYF.

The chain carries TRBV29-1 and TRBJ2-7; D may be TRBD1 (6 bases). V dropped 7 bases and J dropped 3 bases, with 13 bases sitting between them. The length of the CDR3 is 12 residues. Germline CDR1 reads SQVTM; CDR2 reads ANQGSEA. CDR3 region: CSAGTQIYEQYF. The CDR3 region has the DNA TGCAGCGCCGGGACACAGATCTACGAGCAGTACTTC.

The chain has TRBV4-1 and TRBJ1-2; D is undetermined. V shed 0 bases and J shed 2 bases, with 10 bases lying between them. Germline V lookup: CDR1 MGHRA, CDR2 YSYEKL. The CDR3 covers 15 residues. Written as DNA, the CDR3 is TGCGCCAGCAGCCAAGATCGGAGAAAAAACTATGGCTACACCTTC. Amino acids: CASSQDRRKNYGYTF.

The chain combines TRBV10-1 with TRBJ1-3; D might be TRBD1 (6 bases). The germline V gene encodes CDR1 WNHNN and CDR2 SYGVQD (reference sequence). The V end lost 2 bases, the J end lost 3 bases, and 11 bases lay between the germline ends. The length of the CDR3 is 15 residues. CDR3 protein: CASSERDIIGNTIYF. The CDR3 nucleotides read TGCGCCAGCAGTGAGCGGGACATTATTGGAAACACCATATATTTT.

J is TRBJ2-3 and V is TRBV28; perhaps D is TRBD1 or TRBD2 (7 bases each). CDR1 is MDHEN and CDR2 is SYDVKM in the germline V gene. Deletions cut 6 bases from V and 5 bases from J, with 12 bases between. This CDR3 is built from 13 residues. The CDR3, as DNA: TGTGCCAGCAGCTTCAGGGGGGGAGATACGCAGTATTTT. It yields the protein CASSFRGGDTQYF.

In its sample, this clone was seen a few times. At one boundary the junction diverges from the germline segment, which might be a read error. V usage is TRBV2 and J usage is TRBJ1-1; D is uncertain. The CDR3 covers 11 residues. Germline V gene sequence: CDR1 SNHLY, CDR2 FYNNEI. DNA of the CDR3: TGTGCCAGCAAGGAGGGCACTCAAGCTTTCTTT. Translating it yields CASKEGTQAFF. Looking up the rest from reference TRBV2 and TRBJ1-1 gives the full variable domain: EPEVTQTPSHQVTQMGQEVILRCVPISNHLYFYWYRQILGQKVEFLVSFYNNEISEKSEIFDDQFSVERPDGSNFTLKIRSTKLEDSAMYFCASKEGTQAFFGQGTRLTVV.

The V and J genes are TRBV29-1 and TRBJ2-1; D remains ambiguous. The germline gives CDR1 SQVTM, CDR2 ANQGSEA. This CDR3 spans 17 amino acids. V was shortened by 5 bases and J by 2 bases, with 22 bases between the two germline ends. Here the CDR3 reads CSVLLTERHQPYNEQFF. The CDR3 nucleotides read TGCAGCGTTTTATTGACGGAGAGGCATCAACCCTACAATGAGCAGTTCTTC.

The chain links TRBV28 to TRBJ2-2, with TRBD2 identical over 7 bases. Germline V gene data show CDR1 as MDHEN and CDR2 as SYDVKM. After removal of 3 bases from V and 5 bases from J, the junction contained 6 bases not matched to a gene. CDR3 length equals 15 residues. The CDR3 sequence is CASSFLAGDTGELFF. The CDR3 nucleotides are TGTGCCAGCAGTTTTTTGGCGGGAGATACCGGGGAGCTGTTTTTT.

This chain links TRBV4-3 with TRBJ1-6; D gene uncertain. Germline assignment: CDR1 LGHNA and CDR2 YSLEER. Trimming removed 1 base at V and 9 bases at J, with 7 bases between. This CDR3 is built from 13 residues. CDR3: CASSQGLSSPLHF. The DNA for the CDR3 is TGCGCCAGCAGCCAAGGTTTAAGTTCACCCCTCCACTTT.

CDR3 nucleotide sequence: TGTGCCAGCAGCCAGGGCCCTTCACGGGGCCATGGCTACACCTTC. Amino acid sequence: CASSQGPSRGHGYTF. The rearrangement joins TRBV16 to TRBJ1-2; maybe TRBD1 (5 bases). Germline loops: CDR1 KGHSY, CDR2 FQNENV. V was trimmed by 3 bases and J by 6 bases, leaving 17 bases between them. The CDR3 is made up of 15 amino acids. Combining the CDR3 with reference TRBV16 and TRBJ1-2 gives the whole variable domain GEEVAQTPKHLVRGEGQKAKLYCAPIKGHSYVFWYQQVLKNEFKFLISFQNENVFDETGMPKERFSAKCLPNSPCSLEIQATKLEDSAVYFCASSQGPSRGHGYTFGSGTRLTVV.

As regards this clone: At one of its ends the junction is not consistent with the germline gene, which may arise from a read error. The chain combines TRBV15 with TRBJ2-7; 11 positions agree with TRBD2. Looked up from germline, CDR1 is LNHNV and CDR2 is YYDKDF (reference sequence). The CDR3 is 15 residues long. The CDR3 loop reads CATSRDHRLAGYIAF. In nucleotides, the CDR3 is TGTGCCACCAGCAGAGACCATCGACTAGCGGGGTACATCGCCTTC.

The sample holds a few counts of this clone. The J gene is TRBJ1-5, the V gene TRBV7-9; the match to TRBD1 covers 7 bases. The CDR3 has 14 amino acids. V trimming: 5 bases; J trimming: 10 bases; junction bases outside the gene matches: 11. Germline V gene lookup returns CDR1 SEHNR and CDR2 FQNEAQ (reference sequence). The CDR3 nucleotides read TGTGCCAGCAGCCCAGGGACAGCCCTACGACCCCAGCATTTT. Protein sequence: CASSPGTALRPQHF.

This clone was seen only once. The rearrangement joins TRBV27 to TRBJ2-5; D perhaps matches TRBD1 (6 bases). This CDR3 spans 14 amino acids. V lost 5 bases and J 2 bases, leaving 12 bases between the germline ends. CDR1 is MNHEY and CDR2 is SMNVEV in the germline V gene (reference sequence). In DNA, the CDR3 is TGTGCCAGCAGTGTAGCCGGACAGCAAGAGACCCAGTACTTC. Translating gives CASSVAGQQETQYF.

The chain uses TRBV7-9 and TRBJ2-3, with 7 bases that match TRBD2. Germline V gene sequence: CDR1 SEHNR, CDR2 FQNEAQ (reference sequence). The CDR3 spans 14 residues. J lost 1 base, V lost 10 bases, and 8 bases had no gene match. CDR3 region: CATGGTRRTDTQYF. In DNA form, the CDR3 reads TGTGCCACCGGGGGGACTCGTCGCACAGATACGCAGTATTTT.

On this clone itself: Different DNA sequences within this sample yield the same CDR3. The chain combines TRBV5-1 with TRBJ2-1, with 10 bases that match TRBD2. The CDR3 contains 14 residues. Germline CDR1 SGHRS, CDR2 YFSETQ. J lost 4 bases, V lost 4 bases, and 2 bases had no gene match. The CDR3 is CASSGSGGYNEQFF. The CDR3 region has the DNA TGCGCCAGCAGCGGTAGCGGGGGGTACAATGAGCAGTTCTTC.

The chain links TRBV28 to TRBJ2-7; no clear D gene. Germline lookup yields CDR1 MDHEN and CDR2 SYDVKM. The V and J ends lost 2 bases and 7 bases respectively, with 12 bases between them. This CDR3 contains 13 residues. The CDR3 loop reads CASSLGDDEEQYF. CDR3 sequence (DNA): TGTGCCAGCAGTTTAGGCGACGACGAGGAGCAGTACTTC.

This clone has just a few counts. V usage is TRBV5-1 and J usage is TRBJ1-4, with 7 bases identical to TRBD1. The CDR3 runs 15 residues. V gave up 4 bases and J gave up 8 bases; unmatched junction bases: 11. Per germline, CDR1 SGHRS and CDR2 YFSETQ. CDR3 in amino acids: CASSIGTVGREKLFF. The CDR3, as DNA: TGCGCCAGCAGCATCGGGACAGTCGGTAGGGAAAAACTGTTTTTT.

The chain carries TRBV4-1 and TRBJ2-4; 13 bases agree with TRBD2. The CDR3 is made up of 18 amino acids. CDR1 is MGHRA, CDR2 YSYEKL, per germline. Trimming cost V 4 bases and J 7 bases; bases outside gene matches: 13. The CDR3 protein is CASSRETSGRGAFNIQYF. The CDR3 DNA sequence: TGCGCCAGCAGCCGGGAAACTAGCGGGAGGGGGGCATTTAACATTCAGTACTTC.